These T cell receptor beta chains were read from a single sample in a study of tumor-infiltrating lymphocytes in primary liver carcinoma. One entry per CDR3 protein results from TCRdb running MiXCR on the multiplex PCR reads. The sample has approximately 110,000 distinct CDR3 sequences, 65% seen once. Sequenced input: liver tumor tissue from sampling region 1. These receptors were collected from a woman aged 55-70 years with primary liver carcinoma and hepatitis B virus infection. Each CDR3 is given with its conserved first and last residue. D genes are given only for firm matches. Clone sizes are given selectively: once, few, many, or a class where the clone is expanded.

j_call clone_size v_call d_call cdr3_aa cdr3_nt
TRBJ2-3 NA TRBV11-2 TRBD2 CACSSGLAGTDTQYF TGTGCCTGCAGCTCAGGACTAGCGGGGACAGATACGCAGTATTTT
TRBJ2-3 NA TRBV29-1 TRBD1 CSVLLRQGDTDTQYF TGCAGCGTCCTCCTGCGACAGGGGGACACAGATACGCAGTATTTT
TRBJ2-7 many TRBV29-1 TRBD1 CSVGNDGTGRAYEQYF TGCAGCGTTGGTAACGACGGGACAGGGAGGGCCTACGAGCAGTACTTC
TRBJ2-5 NA TRBV12-3/TRBV12-4 NA CASSDYSREQETQYF TGTGCCAGCAGTGACTACAGCCGGGAACAAGAGACCCAGTACTTC
TRBJ2-3 NA TRBV30 NA CARSTGQPDTHYF TGTGCCCGGTCGACAGGACAGCCCGATACGCACTATTTT
TRBJ2-7 NA TRBV28 NA CATTGGYEQYF TGTGCCACAACCGGAGGTTACGAGCAGTACTTC
TRBJ2-3 many TRBV6-1 NA CASSEGVGGSTDTQYF TGTGCCAGCAGTGAAGGAGTCGGCGGGAGCACAGATACGCAGTATTTT
TRBJ2-3 few TRBV4-1 TRBD1 CASSPPGQGTQYF TGCGCCAGCAGTCCCCCGGGACAGGGCACGCAGTATTTT
TRBJ2-2 NA TRBV7-8 NA CASSLRALPTGELLF TGTGCCAGCAGCTTACGGGCTCTCCCGACCGGGGAGCTGCTTTTT
TRBJ2-1 NA TRBV20-1 TRBD2 CSASASGFYNEQFF TGCAGTGCTAGCGCTAGCGGTTTCTACAATGAGCAGTTCTTC
TRBJ2-1 NA TRBV7-8 TRBD2 CASSSTSWNEQFF TGTGCCAGCAGCTCGACTAGCTGGAATGAGCAGTTCTTC
TRBJ2-2 NA TRBV4-2 NA CASSHVVGARTGELFF TGTGCCAGCAGCCATGTTGTGGGGGCTAGAACCGGGGAGCTGTTTTTT
TRBJ2-3 many TRBV14 NA CASSQRSGLDTQYF TGTGCCAGCAGCCAACGTTCCGGGCTAGATACGCAGTATTTT
TRBJ1-5 once TRBV29-1 NA CGVGGRDAYQPQHF TGCGGCGTTGGCGGCAGGGACGCCTATCAGCCCCAGCATTTT
TRBJ2-7 NA TRBV5-1 NA CANRDTTESSYEQYF TGCGCCAACAGGGATACGACGGAGAGCTCCTACGAGCAGTACTTC
TRBJ1-5 many TRBV6-1 NA CASSEGVLRRHF TGTGCCAGCAGTGAAGGCGTCCTACGGCGGCATTTT
TRBJ1-5 NA TRBV6-6 NA CVSICGLSVGGNQPQHF TGTGTCAGCATATGTGGGTTGAGTGTGGGGGGTAATCAGCCCCAGCATTTT
TRBJ2-2 many TRBV7-8 TRBD1 CASSSSTGGHTGELFF TGTGCCAGCAGCTCCTCGACAGGGGGCCACACCGGGGAGCTGTTTTTT
TRBJ2-1 NA TRBV13 TRBD1 CASSKPVQGYEQFF TGTGCCAGCAGCAAGCCGGTACAGGGGTATGAGCAGTTCTTC
TRBJ1-4 many TRBV14 NA CASSHTREKLFF TGTGCCAGCAGCCATACGAGGGAAAAACTGTTTTTT
TRBJ2-7 NA TRBV28 NA CASSLEDVNYEQYF TGTGCCAGCAGTTTGGAGGACGTTAACTACGAGCAGTACTTC
TRBJ2-5 NA TRBV7-9 TRBD2 CARSQTSWETQYF TGTGCCCGCAGTCAGACTAGCTGGGAGACCCAGTACTTC